This T cell receptor (beta chain) was sequenced for a study of blood T cell repertoires in COVID-19. Study context: The study drew acute and convalescent COVID-19 samples from the United States, Italy and Spain. T cells, B-cell-depleted T cells, or PBMCs provided the cDNA or gDNA that served as material.

The junction had 5 bases not matched to a gene; V was cut back by 1 base and J by 0 bases. The CDR3 contains 16 residues. In germline, CDR1 is SNHLY, CDR2 FYNNEI. Per the authors' pipeline: Counts of nucleated cells, estimated from reference gene primer amplification, were obtained. The assay was immunoSEQ multiplex PCR, and TCRdb's table has in-frame clones only and misses some. V and J calls and clone size are given by that table; D and trimming were obtained from the DNA. Of more than 250,000 clones in the sample, over 75% were seen once. The chain recombines TRBV2 with TRBJ1-1, with 7 bases fitting TRBD1. The receptor comes from a man aged 45-65 years with active or convalescent COVID-19. Sequencing used peripheral blood. The CDR3 DNA reads TGTGCCAGCAGTGAAGTGGGGGACAGCTTGAACACTGAAGCTTTCTTT. It is translated as CASSEVGDSLNTEAFF.